This T cell receptor (beta chain) was identified during a study of OX40 agonist ivuxolimab in advanced cancers. Sequencing used immunoSEQ multiplex PCR; TCRdb keeps in-frame clones, though not all of them. The sample shows fewer than 100,000 clones, about 94% of them seen only once. CDR1 is MNHEY, CDR2 SMNVEV, per germline (reference sequence). CDR3 length: 14 residues. V was pared by 3 bases and J by 4 bases, with 9 bases between. This TCR came from an adult with an advanced solid tumor such as melanoma, head and neck, liver or kidney cancer. The sequenced sample was CD4+ or CD8+ T cells sorted from blood, obtained in a trial of the OX40 agonist ivuxolimab. This chain joins TRBV27 and TRBJ2-2; D gene uncertain. CDR3 coding DNA: TGTGCCAGCAGTTTCTCGGCCGGCACCGGGGAGCTGTTTTTT. Protein: CASSFSAGTGELFF.